The next 9 T cell receptor beta chains were all read from a single sample in a study of cytomegalovirus exposure and HLA in healthy donors. TCRdb's table, derived via immunoSEQ multiplex PCR, lists solely in-frame clones and lacks some. The sample yields 68,000 or so clones, about 96% seen once. Specimen: PBMCs. These receptors were collected from a man aged 18 to 30 in good health and CMV-seronegative.

The chain recombines TRBV7-9 with TRBJ1-1, with a tentative D call TRBD1 (5 bases). V shed 4 bases and J shed 10 bases, with 13 bases lying between them. Per the germline V gene, CDR1 is SEHNR and CDR2 is FQNEAQ (reference sequence). The CDR3 length is 12 residues. The CDR3 region has the DNA TGTGCCAGCAGCTCGGGACTGAGGGGAGCTTTCTTT. Translating it yields CASSSGLRGAFF.

The chain has TRBV2 and TRBJ1-2; D gene uncertain. This CDR3 region has 11 residues. Trimming took 5 bases from V and 7 from J, leaving 8 bases between them. Germline loops: CDR1 SNHLY, CDR2 FYNNEI. The CDR3 here is CASSSTFGYTF. CDR3 DNA sequence: TGTGCCAGCAGTTCCACTTTTGGCTACACCTTC. Complete variable domain (other parts from reference TRBV2 and TRBJ1-2): EPEVTQTPSHQVTQMGQEVILRCVPISNHLYFYWYRQILGQKVEFLVSFYNNEISEKSEIFDDQFSVERPDGSNFTLKIRSTKLEDSAMYFCASSSTFGYTFGSGTRLTVV.

The chain carries TRBV27 and TRBJ2-7; 8 bases fit TRBD2. Trimming removed 6 bases from V and 2 bases from J; junction bases left unmatched: 3. The germline gives CDR1 MNHEY, CDR2 SMNVEV (reference sequence). The CDR3 sequence is 13 residues long. CDR3: CASSSGGAYEQYF. In nucleotides, the CDR3 is TGTGCCAGCAGCAGCGGGGGTGCCTACGAGCAGTACTTC.

The rearrangement links TRBV6-1 to TRBJ2-7; D is possibly TRBD2 (5 bases). V was shortened by 7 bases and J by 3 bases, with 7 bases between the two germline ends. CDR3 size: 11 residues. Germline CDR1 MNHNS, CDR2 SASEGT. The CDR3 loop is CASTDYYEQYF. CDR3 nucleotide sequence: TGTGCCAGCACCGACTACTACGAGCAGTACTTC.

The chain recombines TRBV9 with TRBJ2-3; 8 nucleotides agree with TRBD2. The CDR3 length is 15 residues. J lost 4 bases, V lost 5 bases, and 9 bases had no gene match. Germline values: CDR1 SGDLS, CDR2 YYNGEE. This CDR3 is CASSRAGVGADTQYF. The CDR3, as DNA: TGTGCCAGCAGTAGAGCGGGAGTAGGTGCAGATACGCAGTATTTT.

The chain joins TRBV6-5 to TRBJ2-3; 7 bases agree with TRBD1. The CDR3 extends over 11 amino acids. The germline V gene has CDR1 MNHEY and CDR2 SVGAGI. V was clipped by 5 bases and J by 11 bases; unmatched bases: 4. In nucleotides, the CDR3 is TGTGCCAGCAGTACGACAGGGCAGCAGTATTTT. This translates into CASSTTGQQYF.

The CDR3 reads CASSPGTNMEKLFF. The CDR3 nucleotides read TGTGCCAGCAGCCCCGGGACAAATATGGAAAAACTGTTTTTT. The gene calls are TRBV5-8 and TRBJ1-4; the D gene is possibly TRBD1 (6 bases). The germline gives CDR1 SGHTS, CDR2 YDEGEE. V lost 4 bases, J lost 8 bases, and 15 bases lay in between. This CDR3 has 14 residues.

The chain combines TRBV21-1 with TRBJ2-7; TRBD2 is taken as the D call from the table, unchecked against the DNA. TRBV21-1 is described as a pseudogene. The CDR3 totals 16 residues. This chain's CDR3 is CASSKRAAGRPYEQYF. The CDR3 DNA reads as TGTGCCAGCAGCAAGAGGGCGGCAGGTCGACCCTACGAGCAGTACTTC.

This chain links TRBV7-9 with TRBJ2-7; 8 nucleotides agree with TRBD2. J gave up 3 bases and V 2 bases, and 6 bases lay outside the gene matches. This CDR3 contains 15 residues. Germline V gives CDR1 SEHNR, CDR2 FQNEAQ (reference sequence). The CDR3 nucleotides are TGTGCCAGCAGCTTAAAGGGCGGGGGGTACTACGAGCAGTACTTC. It codes for CASSLKGGGYYEQYF.